One and the same sample provided the 20 T cell receptor beta chains below, sequenced in a study of blood T cell repertoires in COVID-19. Profiling relied on immunoSEQ multiplex PCR, and the TCRdb table lists in-frame clones only, not all of them. There are 75,000 to 95,000 clones in the sample; about 70% occur only once, and under 30% lies in the top ten. The sample comprised peripheral blood. These TCRs come from a woman in her sixties or seventies in a cohort sampled during active or convalescent COVID-19.

V gene TRBV7-3 combines with J gene TRBJ2-5; 10 bases fit TRBD2. CDR3 length equals 15 residues. The junction had 2 bases not matched to a gene; V was cut back by 2 bases and J by 2 bases. CDR1 is SGHTA and CDR2 is FQGTGA in the germline V gene. CDR3 sequence reads: CASSLAAGGQETQYF. DNA of the CDR3: TGTGCCAGCAGCTTAGCAGCGGGGGGGCAAGAGACCCAGTACTTC.

The chain couples TRBV28 to TRBJ2-5; a weak D match, TRBD1 (7 bases). Deletions cut 2 bases from V and 5 bases from J, with 15 bases between. This CDR3 is built from 15 residues. Germline V lookup: CDR1 MDHEN, CDR2 SYDVKM. Here the CDR3 DNA reads TGTGCCAGCAGTTTACCAGGGGGGAACCTTGAGACCCAGTACTTC. It specifies CASSLPGGNLETQYF.

The chain uses TRBV28 and TRBJ1-3; weak D call: TRBD1 (6 bases). CDR1 is MDHEN and CDR2 is SYDVKM in the germline V gene. Trimming shortened V by 4 bases and J by 0 bases, and 16 bases separated the two germline ends. The CDR3 runs 17 residues. CDR3 in amino acids: CASSWGPRRDSGNTIYF. The CDR3, as DNA: TGTGCCAGCAGTTGGGGGCCCCGAAGGGACTCTGGAAACACCATATATTTT.

CDR3 sequence (DNA): TGTGCCATCGGGGGCGCGGGGGCACGAACGGGGGAGCAGTACTTC. As protein: CAIGGAGARTGEQYF. This chain uses TRBV10-3 with TRBJ2-7, with D possibly TRBD2 on 7 matching bases. The CDR3 is 15 residues long. The germline V gene has CDR1 ENHRY and CDR2 SYGVKD. With 8 bases removed from V and 7 bases from J, the gap between germline ends came to 24 bases.

The V gene is TRBV5-1, the J gene TRBJ2-7; TRBD1 matches at 9 bases. The V segment lost 4 bases and the J segment 3 bases; nucleotides outside the gene matches: 5. This CDR3 has 14 amino acids. From germline, CDR1 is SGHRS and CDR2 YFSETQ. Written as DNA, the CDR3 is TGCGCCAGCAGCCCGAGGGACAGGGTCTACGAGCAGTACTTC. Amino acid sequence: CASSPRDRVYEQYF.

The V call is TRBV3-1 (or the pseudogene TRBV3-2), the J call TRBJ2-5; 7 bases are a match to TRBD1. Losses at the gene ends were 1 base for V and 7 bases for J; bases not matched to a gene: 9. CDR3 length equals 15 residues. Looked up from germline, CDR1 is LGHDT and CDR2 is YNNKEL (reference sequence). DNA of the CDR3: TGTGCCAGCAGCCAAGTTTGGCAGGGGGTTGGGACCCAGTACTTC. Amino acids: CASSQVWQGVGTQYF.

This clone was detected a few times. This chain uses TRBV5-1 with TRBJ1-2, with 7 bases that match TRBD1. Trimming took 7 bases from V and 2 from J; bases not matched to a gene: 5. In germline, CDR1 is SGHRS, CDR2 YFSETQ. CDR3 length equals 13 residues. CDR3 sequence: CASRETGNYGYTF. The DNA for the CDR3 is TGCGCCAGCCGTGAGACAGGGAACTATGGCTACACCTTC.

The chain is built from TRBV7-9 and TRBJ1-2; D is unclear. The CDR3 is made up of 15 amino acids. Trimming pared 5 bases from V and 4 bases from J, leaving 17 bases between. The V gene's germline CDR1 is SEHNR and CDR2 FQNEAQ (reference sequence). The CDR3 loop is CASSPPEDKSYGYTF. CDR3 DNA: TGTGCCAGCAGCCCACCCGAAGACAAATCCTATGGCTACACCTTC. Combining the CDR3 with reference TRBV7-9 and TRBJ1-2 gives the whole variable domain DTGVSQNPRHKITKRGQNVTFRCDPISEHNRLYWYRQTLGQGPEFLTYFQNEAQLEKSRLLSDRFSAERPKGSFSTLEIQRTEQGDSAMYLCASSPPEDKSYGYTFGSGTRLTVV.

In its sample, this clone was seen a few times. The chain is built from TRBV2 and TRBJ2-1; D gene ambiguous. With 6 bases removed from V and 3 bases from J, the gap between germline ends came to 9 bases. This CDR3 contains 13 residues. Germline V lookup: CDR1 SNHLY, CDR2 FYNNEI. The CDR3 reads CASRRRIYNEQFF. The CDR3 DNA reads TGTGCCAGCAGGCGGCGGATCTACAATGAGCAGTTCTTC. Together with reference TRBV2 and TRBJ2-1, the CDR3 gives the full variable domain: EPEVTQTPSHQVTQMGQEVILRCVPISNHLYFYWYRQILGQKVEFLVSFYNNEISEKSEIFDDQFSVERPDGSNFTLKIRSTKLEDSAMYFCASRRRIYNEQFFGPGTRLTVL.

The J gene is TRBJ1-2, the V gene TRBV5-4; D is possibly TRBD1 (5 bases). This CDR3 has 14 residues. Deletions cut 0 bases from V and 5 bases from J, with 11 bases between. Germline V lookup: CDR1 SGHNT, CDR2 YYREEE (reference sequence). The CDR3 nucleotides read TGTGCCAGCAGCTTGGGCCGGGGACTATATGGCTACACCTTC. As protein: CASSLGRGLYGYTF.

This chain uses TRBV24-1 with TRBJ2-7; weak D call: TRBD1 (6 bases). The germline V gene encodes CDR1 KGHDR and CDR2 SFDVKD. The CDR3 runs 15 residues. V was pared by 5 bases and J by 6 bases, with 19 bases between. Here the CDR3 DNA reads TGTGCCACCAGTGGGGCCTTCGAGGGGACATCCGAGCAGTACTTC. Residues: CATSGAFEGTSEQYF.

The chain joins TRBV4-2 to TRBJ1-5; weak D call: TRBD1 (5 bases). V was clipped by 0 bases and J by 0 bases, with 9 bases between them. CDR1 and CDR2 (germline): LGHNA, YNFKEQ. This CDR3 comprises 16 residues. CDR3 DNA: TGTGCCAGCAGCCAAGATGGGGCGTATAGCAATCAGCCCCAGCATTTT. Encoded protein: CASSQDGAYSNQPQHF.

V gene TRBV6-2 or TRBV6-3 combines with J gene TRBJ1-6, with 10 bases identical to TRBD1. V shed 0 bases and J 8 bases; nucleotides not matched to a gene: 4. There are 16 residues in the CDR3. CDR1 MNHEY and CDR2 SVGEGT come from the germline V gene. In nucleotides, the CDR3 is TGTGCCAGCAGTTACTCGATGACAGGGGGCTATTCACCCCTCCACTTT. Its translation: CASSYSMTGGYSPLHF.

This chain joins TRBV9 and TRBJ2-2, with D possibly TRBD1 on 5 matching bases. The CDR3 has 16 residues. Trimming removed 2 bases from V and 0 bases from J, with 11 bases in between. The germline V gene has CDR1 SGDLS and CDR2 YYNGEE. The CDR3 protein is CASSVPPGTNTGELFF. The CDR3 DNA follows: TGTGCCAGCAGCGTCCCCCCAGGGACGAACACCGGGGAGCTGTTTTTT.

This chain's CDR3 is CASGTGGTASPLHF. CDR3 bases: TGTGCCAGCGGGACCGGCGGGACGGCCTCACCCCTCCACTTT. The genes are TRBV28 and TRBJ1-6, with TRBD1 as a possible D gene (5 bases). CDR1 is MDHEN and CDR2 is SYDVKM in the germline V gene. The ends were cut back, 8 bases at V and 10 bases at J, with 18 bases in the middle. The CDR3 extends over 14 amino acids.

This clone was found once. The chain uses TRBV19 and TRBJ2-7, with 8 bases identical to TRBD2. V lost 3 bases to trimming and J lost 3 bases; unmatched junction nucleotides: 4. Germline values: CDR1 LNHDA, CDR2 SQIVND (reference sequence). This CDR3 has 14 residues. CDR3 residues: CASSIRSGGYEQYF. In DNA, the CDR3 is TGTGCCAGTAGTATCCGGAGCGGGGGCTACGAGCAGTACTTC.

The rearrangement links TRBV7-9 to TRBJ1-6; 7 bases fit TRBD1. The junction had 1 base not matched to a gene; V was cut back by 1 base and J by 7 bases. The CDR3 loop spans 14 amino acids. Germline CDR1 SEHNR, CDR2 FQNEAQ (reference sequence). This CDR3 reads CASSLEGANSPLHF. CDR3 in DNA: TGTGCCAGCAGCTTAGAGGGGGCGAATTCACCCCTCCACTTT.

The gene calls are TRBV30 and TRBJ2-7; 10 bases line up with TRBD2. J lost 4 bases, V lost 2 bases, and 8 bases had no gene match. The CDR3 loop spans 15 amino acids. Germline CDR1 GTSNPN, CDR2 SVGIG (reference sequence). CDR3 coding DNA: TGTGCCTGGAGTACCGCTAGCGGGGGCCATTACGAGCAGTACTTC. It translates to CAWSTASGGHYEQYF.

V gene TRBV27 combines with J gene TRBJ1-2, with D possibly TRBD1 on 6 matching bases. Germline V lookup: CDR1 MNHEY, CDR2 SMNVEV (reference sequence). V gave up 8 bases and J gave up 8 bases, with 21 bases separating them. The CDR3 contains 14 residues. The CDR3: CASGVGQGFRGYTF. As DNA, the CDR3 is TGTGCCAGCGGTGTGGGGCAGGGGTTTAGAGGCTACACCTTC.

This chain joins TRBV10-3 and TRBJ2-5, with 9 bases matching TRBD2. The germline gives CDR1 ENHRY, CDR2 SYGVKD. V was clipped by 0 bases and J by 5 bases; unmatched bases: 13. CDR3 length: 18 residues. CDR3 coding DNA: TGTGCCATCAGTGAGTCGGGAAGGGCTAGCGGGGCCCGGGAGACCCAGTACTTC. Translated, it gives CAISESGRASGARETQYF.